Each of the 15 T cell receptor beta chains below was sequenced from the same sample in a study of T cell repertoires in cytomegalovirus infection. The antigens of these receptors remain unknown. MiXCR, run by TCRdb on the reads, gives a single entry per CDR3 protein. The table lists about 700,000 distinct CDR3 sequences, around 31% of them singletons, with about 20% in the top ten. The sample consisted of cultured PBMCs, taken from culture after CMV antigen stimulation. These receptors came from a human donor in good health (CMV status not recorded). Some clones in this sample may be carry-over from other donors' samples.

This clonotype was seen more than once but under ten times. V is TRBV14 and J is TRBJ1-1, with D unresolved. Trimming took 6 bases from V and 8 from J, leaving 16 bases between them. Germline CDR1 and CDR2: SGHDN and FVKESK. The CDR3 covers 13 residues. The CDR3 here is CASSFPGKLEAFF. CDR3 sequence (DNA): TGTGCCAGCAGTTTCCCCGGGAAGCTGGAAGCTTTCTTT.

DNA of the CDR3: TGCAGTGCTAGTTCCGGGCCGAGCTCCTACAATGAGCAGTTCTTC. Translated: CSASSGPSSYNEQFF. V is TRBV20-1 and J is TRBJ2-1, with D hard to call. The CDR3 runs to 15 residues. Germline CDR1 and CDR2: DFQATT and SNEGSKA (reference sequence). Trimming left V 3 bases short and J 0 bases short, with 12 bases between.

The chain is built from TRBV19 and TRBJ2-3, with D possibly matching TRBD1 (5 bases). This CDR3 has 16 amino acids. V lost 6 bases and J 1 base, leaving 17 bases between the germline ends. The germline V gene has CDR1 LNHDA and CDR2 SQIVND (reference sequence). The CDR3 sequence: CASRKDSSLGTDTQYF. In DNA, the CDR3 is TGTGCCAGTAGGAAAGACAGTTCCCTGGGCACAGATACGCAGTATTTT.

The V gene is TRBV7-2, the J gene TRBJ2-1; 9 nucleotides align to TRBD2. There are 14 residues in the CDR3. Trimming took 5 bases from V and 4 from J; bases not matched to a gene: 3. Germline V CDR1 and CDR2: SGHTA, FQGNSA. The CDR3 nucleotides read TGTGCCAGCAGCCGGACTAGCGTTTACAATGAGCAGTTCTTC. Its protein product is CASSRTSVYNEQFF.

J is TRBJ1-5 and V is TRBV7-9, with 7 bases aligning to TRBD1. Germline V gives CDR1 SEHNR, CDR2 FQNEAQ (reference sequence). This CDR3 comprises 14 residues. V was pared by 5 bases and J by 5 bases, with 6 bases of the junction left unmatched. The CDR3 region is CASSPTTGDQPQHF. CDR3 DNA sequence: TGTGCCAGCAGCCCTACCACAGGGGATCAGCCCCAGCATTTT.

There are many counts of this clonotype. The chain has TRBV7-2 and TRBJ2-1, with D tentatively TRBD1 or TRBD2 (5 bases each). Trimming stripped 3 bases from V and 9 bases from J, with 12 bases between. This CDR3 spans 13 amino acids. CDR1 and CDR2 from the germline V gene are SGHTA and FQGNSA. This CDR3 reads CASSFWGLGEQFF. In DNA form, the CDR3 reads TGTGCCAGCAGCTTTTGGGGGTTGGGTGAGCAGTTCTTC.

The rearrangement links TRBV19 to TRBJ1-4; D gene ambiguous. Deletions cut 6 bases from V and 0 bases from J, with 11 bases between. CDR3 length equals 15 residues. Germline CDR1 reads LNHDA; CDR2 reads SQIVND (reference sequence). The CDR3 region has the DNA TGTGCCAGTAGCACGAATGCAGCAACTAATGAAAAACTGTTTTTT. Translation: CASSTNAATNEKLFF.

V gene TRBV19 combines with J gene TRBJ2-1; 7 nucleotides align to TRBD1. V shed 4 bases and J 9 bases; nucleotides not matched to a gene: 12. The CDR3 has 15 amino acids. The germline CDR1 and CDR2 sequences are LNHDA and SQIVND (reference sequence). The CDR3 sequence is CASSSSGTVPLEQFF. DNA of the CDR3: TGTGCCAGTAGTAGTTCGGGGACAGTGCCCCTTGAGCAGTTCTTC. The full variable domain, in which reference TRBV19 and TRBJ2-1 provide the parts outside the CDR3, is DGGITQSPKYLFRKEGQNVTLSCEQNLNHDAMYWYRQDPGQGLRLIYYSQIVNDFQKGDIAEGYSVSREKKESFPLTVTSAQKNPTAFYLCASSSSGTVPLEQFFGPGTRLTVL.

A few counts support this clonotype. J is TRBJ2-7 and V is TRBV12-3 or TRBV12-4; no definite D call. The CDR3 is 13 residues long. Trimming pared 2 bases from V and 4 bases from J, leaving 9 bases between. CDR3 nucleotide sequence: TGTGCCAGCAGTTTAAGAACAGAGTACGAGCAGTACTTC. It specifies CASSLRTEYEQYF.

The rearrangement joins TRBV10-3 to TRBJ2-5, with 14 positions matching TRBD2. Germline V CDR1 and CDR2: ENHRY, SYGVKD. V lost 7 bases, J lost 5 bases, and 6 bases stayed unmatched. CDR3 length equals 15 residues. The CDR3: CAIKPGLAGVETQYF. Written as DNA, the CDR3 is TGTGCCATCAAACCGGGACTAGCGGGGGTGGAGACCCAGTACTTC.

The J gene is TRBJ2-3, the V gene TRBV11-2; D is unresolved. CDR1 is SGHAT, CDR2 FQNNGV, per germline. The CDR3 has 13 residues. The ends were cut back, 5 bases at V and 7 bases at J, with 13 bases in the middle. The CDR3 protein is CASSVFWDHTQYF. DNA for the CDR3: TGTGCCAGCAGCGTTTTTTGGGATCATACGCAGTATTTT.

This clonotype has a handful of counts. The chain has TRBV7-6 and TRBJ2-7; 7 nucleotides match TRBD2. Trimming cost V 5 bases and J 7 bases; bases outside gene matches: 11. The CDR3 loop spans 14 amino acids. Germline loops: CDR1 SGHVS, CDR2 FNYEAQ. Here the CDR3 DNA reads TGTGCCAGCAGCCTAGGAAGCGGGATTGGAGAGCAGTACTTC. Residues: CASSLGSGIGEQYF.

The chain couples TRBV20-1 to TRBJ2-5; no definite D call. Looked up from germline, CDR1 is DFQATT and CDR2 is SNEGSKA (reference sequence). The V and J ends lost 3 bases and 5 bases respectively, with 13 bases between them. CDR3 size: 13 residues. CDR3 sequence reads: CSASFRVQETQYF. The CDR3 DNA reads TGCAGTGCTAGCTTCCGGGTCCAGGAGACCCAGTACTTC.

CDR3 nucleotide sequence: TGCAGTGCTAGGAGGGGAGGAAACACCATATATTTT. Its translation: CSARRGGNTIYF. The rearrangement joins TRBV20-1 to TRBJ1-3; tentative D call: TRBD1 (5 bases). Deletions cut 3 bases from V and 4 bases from J, with 7 bases between. Germline V CDR1 and CDR2: DFQATT, SNEGSKA (reference sequence). The CDR3 consists of 12 residues.

CDR3 sequence (DNA): TGTGCCAGCAGTCCCCTGCAGGGCTGGTCCTATGGCTACACCTTC. Translated: CASSPLQGWSYGYTF. The chain carries TRBV12-3 or TRBV12-4 and TRBJ1-2; the D gene is possibly TRBD1 (5 bases). V lost 5 bases and J 4 bases, leaving 17 bases between the germline ends. The CDR3 runs to 15 residues.